This TCR beta chain was found in a study of immune evolution from preneoplasia to lung adenocarcinoma. This CDR3 comprises 11 residues. V lost 5 bases, J lost 5 bases, and 9 bases lay in between. Germline-derived CDR1 and CDR2 are SQVTM and ANQGSEA. Study-wide results and limits: Later-stage lesions appeared to have more T cells, more diversity, less clonality.

Profiled with immunoSEQ multiplex PCR; TCRdb holds only in-frame clones, not every one. The table has under 4,000 clones, roughly 82% seen once. In regard to this clone: The antigen remains undetermined.

Premalignant or tumor cells were enriched by macro-dissection after pathologic assessment. The material sequenced was FFPE invasive lung adenocarcinoma tissue. The clonotype comes from a person aged 65 to 85 with invasive lung adenocarcinoma. The chain uses TRBV29-1 and TRBJ1-2; D might be TRBD1 (6 bases). DNA of the CDR3: TGCAGCGTTTTCAGGGGATATGGCTACACCTTC. Translation gives CSVFRGYGYTF.